This T cell receptor beta chain comes out of a study of T cell responses to AZD1222 COVID-19 vaccine. Sequencing used immunoSEQ multiplex PCR; TCRdb keeps in-frame clones, though not all of them. The data hold 70,000 to 95,000 clones, with approximately 80% observed a single time. Overall study findings and caveats: Donors skewed white British and female; clonal diversity was possibly underestimated.

Germline V CDR1 and CDR2: MNHEY, SMNVEV (reference sequence). V was clipped by 6 bases and J by 10 bases, with 13 bases between them. The CDR3 consists of 13 residues. To note about this clone: Its antigen is not known.

The gene calls are TRBV27 and TRBJ1-6; D not resolved. This TCR derives from an adult in good health. Sequences were derived from peripheral blood, sampled on day 0 of AZD1222 vaccination. This chain's CDR3 is CASRSGGNSPLHF. The CDR3 nucleotides read TGTGCCAGCAGGTCTGGCGGCAACTCACCCCTCCACTTT.